This T cell receptor beta chain was obtained from a study of control samples from healthy donors and cancer patients. There are 13 residues in the CDR3. Germline CDR1 and CDR2: SGDLS and YYNGEE. V lost 5 bases to trimming and J lost 2 bases, with 10 bases between them. Method: immunoSEQ multiplex PCR; TCRdb's copy keeps in-frame clones and lacks some. The data hold some 97,000 clones, with roughly 87% observed a single time. This TCR was sampled from a woman aged 50 to 60 in good health. The specimen was blood. This sequence joins TRBV9 and TRBJ1-1, with D hard to call. The DNA for the CDR3 is TGTGCCAGCAGTAGGGCCCCTAACACTGAAGCTTTCTTT. Translation: CASSRAPNTEAFF. The complete variable domain, with remaining parts taken from reference TRBV9 and TRBJ1-1, reads DSGVTQTPKHLITATGQRVTLRCSPRSGDLSVYWYQQSLDQGLQFLIQYYNGEERAKGNILERFSAQQFPDLHSELNLSSLELGDSALYFCASSRAPNTEAFFGQGTRLTVV.